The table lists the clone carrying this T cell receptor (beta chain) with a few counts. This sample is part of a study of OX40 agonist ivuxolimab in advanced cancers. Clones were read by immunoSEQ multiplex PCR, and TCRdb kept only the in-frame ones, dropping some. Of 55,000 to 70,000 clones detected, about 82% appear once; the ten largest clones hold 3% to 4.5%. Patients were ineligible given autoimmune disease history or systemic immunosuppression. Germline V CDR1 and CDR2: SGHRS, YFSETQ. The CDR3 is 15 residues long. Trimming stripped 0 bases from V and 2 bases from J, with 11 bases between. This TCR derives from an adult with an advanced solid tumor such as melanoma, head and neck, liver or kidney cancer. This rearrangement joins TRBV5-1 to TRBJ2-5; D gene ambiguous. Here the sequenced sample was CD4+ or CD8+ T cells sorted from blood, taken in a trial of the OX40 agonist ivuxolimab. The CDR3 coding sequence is TGCGCCAGCAGCTTGGGCCCCAGGCAGCAAGAGACCCAGTACTTC. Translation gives CASSLGPRQQETQYF.